Listed below are T cell receptor beta chains from one sample, sequenced in a study of blood T cell repertoires in COVID-19. Assay used: immunoSEQ multiplex PCR; TCRdb lists only in-frame clones, some missing. This table holds 180,000 or so clones, about 89% found once. The source material was peripheral blood. Receptors were obtained from a man aged 35-49 years with acute or convalescent COVID-19. The CDR3 runs from the conserved cysteine through the conserved F or W. The D gene is left open where the match is weak. Only part of the rows carry a size: once, few, many, or a class if the clone is expanded.

>TRBJ2-7|TRBV11-2|-|-
CASSLAGRANEQYF
TGTGCCAGCAGCTTAGCGGGCAGGGCCAACGAGCAGTACTTC
>TRBJ2-2|TRBV5-1|once|-
CASSLGLNRANTGELFF
TGCGCCAGCAGCTTGGGGTTGAACAGGGCGAACACCGGGGAGCTGTTTTTT
>TRBJ2-1|TRBV25-1|-|-
CASSILNEQFF
TGTGCCAGCAGTATCCTGAATGAGCAGTTCTTC
>TRBJ1-2|TRBV24-1|-|-
CATSDLHRNYGYTF
TGTGCCACCAGTGATTTGCACAGGAACTATGGCTACACCTTC
>TRBJ2-3|TRBV14|-|TRBD1
CASSQGRQGITDTQYF
TGTGCCAGCAGCCAAGGCAGACAGGGGATCACAGATACGCAGTATTTT
>TRBJ2-7|TRBV19|-|TRBD1
CASRGTGDSYEQYF
TGTGCCAGTAGGGGGACAGGAGACTCCTACGAGCAGTACTTC
>TRBJ2-2|TRBV13|-|TRBD1
CASSSDRLNTGELFF
TGTGCCAGCAGCTCGGACAGGCTTAACACCGGGGAGCTGTTTTTT
>TRBJ2-7|TRBV19|-|TRBD1
CASSPGTGESDEQYF
TGTGCCAGTAGTCCCGGGACAGGGGAATCTGACGAGCAGTACTTC
>TRBJ1-1|TRBV29-1|-|-
CSVAKNTEAFF
TGCAGCGTAGCTAAGAACACTGAAGCTTTCTTT
>TRBJ1-2|TRBV3-1/TRBV3-2|-|TRBD1
CASSPTGGDGYTF
TGTGCCAGCAGCCCGACAGGGGGCGATGGCTACACCTTC